The 29 T cell receptor beta chains reported below all come from one sample, sequenced in a study of blood T cell repertoires in COVID-19. TCRdb's copy holds only in-frame clones and misses some; the assay was immunoSEQ multiplex PCR. The sample includes 450,000 to 500,000 clones, approximately 85% of them seen just once. The sequenced sample consisted of peripheral blood. Receptor source: a human donor in a cohort sampled during active COVID-19.

The chain couples TRBV5-4 to TRBJ2-7, with a possible D match to TRBD2 (5 bases). V was clipped by 4 bases and J by 2 bases, with 13 bases between them. The CDR3 is 14 residues long. Germline V gene data show CDR1 as SGHNT and CDR2 as YYREEE (reference sequence). The CDR3 is CASSERRAPYEQYF. Written as DNA, the CDR3 is TGTGCCAGCAGCGAACGGCGGGCCCCCTACGAGCAGTACTTC.

For the CDR3, the DNA is TGTGCCAGCAGTTCTCTAGCGGGAGGGCGCGGGGAGCTGTTTTTT. Translating gives CASSSLAGGRGELFF. V usage is TRBV27 and J usage is TRBJ2-2; 12 nucleotides agree with TRBD2. Unmatched junction bases numbered 4, after V lost 4 bases and J lost 7 bases. The germline CDR1 and CDR2 sequences are MNHEY and SMNVEV (reference sequence). CDR3 length: 15 residues.

This chain connects TRBV5-1 to TRBJ2-7; 7 bases map to TRBD2. The CDR3 runs to 15 residues. Looked up from germline, CDR1 is SGHRS and CDR2 is YFSETQ. V lost 0 bases to trimming and J lost 3 bases; unmatched junction nucleotides: 6. The CDR3 reads CASSLGPGRDYEQYF. CDR3 nucleotide sequence: TGCGCCAGCAGCTTGGGGCCGGGGAGGGACTACGAGCAGTACTTC.

A single count supports this clone. Written as DNA, the CDR3 is TGTGCCAGCAGCCAAGGACAGGAAGCTAACTATGGCTACACCTTC. Translated: CASSQGQEANYGYTF. This chain connects TRBV6-5 to TRBJ1-2; 7 bases match TRBD1. The CDR3 covers 15 residues. Germline CDR1 MNHEY, CDR2 SVGAGI. Germline trimming cut 6 bases from V and 0 bases from J; bases unmatched to any gene: 7.

The chain recombines TRBV9 with TRBJ1-5; no firm D call. The germline V gene has CDR1 SGDLS and CDR2 YYNGEE. V was pared by 1 base and J by 5 bases, with 10 bases between. The CDR3 loop spans 14 amino acids. CDR3 nucleotides: TGTGCCAGCAGCGTATCGGGTGGTGATCAGCCCCAGCATTTT. Its translation is CASSVSGGDQPQHF.

This rearrangement joins TRBV15 to TRBJ1-5; 8 bases fit TRBD1. Germline-derived CDR1 and CDR2 are LNHNV and YYDKDF (reference sequence). This CDR3 region has 16 residues. The V and J ends lost 5 bases and 1 base, in that order; junction bases with no gene match: 7. The chain's CDR3 is CATSARTGQSNQPQHF. For the CDR3, the DNA is TGTGCCACCAGCGCCCGGACAGGGCAAAGCAATCAGCCCCAGCATTTT.

The chain has TRBV20-1 and TRBJ2-1; D call uncertain. Germline V gene data show CDR1 as DFQATT and CDR2 as SNEGSKA (reference sequence). CDR3 length: 11 amino acids. V dropped 3 bases and J dropped 9 bases, with 9 bases sitting between them. The CDR3 sequence is CSARSGIEQFF. CDR3 sequence (DNA): TGCAGTGCTAGGTCAGGAATTGAGCAGTTCTTC.

This chain links TRBV15 with TRBJ2-7, with 9 bases that match TRBD1. The CDR3 is 14 amino acids. CDR1 and CDR2 from the germline V gene are LNHNV and YYDKDF (reference sequence). The junction had 7 bases not matched to a gene; V was cut back by 4 bases and J by 6 bases. The CDR3 coding sequence is TGTGCCACCAGCACATGGGACAGGGAAGGCGAGCAGTACTTC. Translating gives CATSTWDREGEQYF.

This clone was seen once. This chain joins TRBV6-2 or TRBV6-3 and TRBJ2-2; D is possibly TRBD2 (6 bases). Trimming took off 5 bases at V and 3 bases at J, with 19 bases between the two ends. The length of the CDR3 is 17 residues. Looked up from germline, CDR1 is MNHEY and CDR2 is SVGEGT. The CDR3 DNA follows: TGTGCCAGCAGTGACGCCGGGGCTAGCGTAGACACCGGGGAGCTGTTTTTT. Translated: CASSDAGASVDTGELFF.

V is TRBV30 and J is TRBJ1-4; D is uncertain. Trimming pared 2 bases from V and 11 bases from J, leaving 18 bases between. Per germline, CDR1 GTSNPN and CDR2 SVGIG (reference sequence). The CDR3 extends over 14 amino acids. The CDR3 coding sequence is TGTGCCTGGAGTCACAGCCCTCTGGGCGAGAAACTGTTTTTT. Amino acids: CAWSHSPLGEKLFF.

CDR3 bases: TGTGCCAGCAGCCAAGCCGTTGCGGGGGGCGCAGGCTACACCTTC. Protein: CASSQAVAGGAGYTF. The rearrangement joins TRBV5-6 to TRBJ1-2; possible D gene TRBD1, 6 bases. V dropped 4 bases and J dropped 8 bases, with 21 bases sitting between them. The germline CDR1 and CDR2 sequences are SGHDT and YYEEEE. The CDR3 has 15 residues.

About this clone itself: Because the CDR3's place on the DNA is in doubt, the DNA is left out and the CDR3 is given as listed by TCRdb. This chain connects TRBV12-3 or TRBV12-4 to TRBJ1-2; the table's D call, TRBD1, has no DNA check behind it. The CDR3 comprises 12 residues, both ends counted. The CDR3 here is CASSFGPGPQFF.

The chain links TRBV3-1 (or the pseudogene TRBV3-2) to TRBJ1-1; 7 nucleotides agree with TRBD1. CDR3 length equals 14 residues. Germline V gene sequence: CDR1 LGHDT, CDR2 YNNKEL (reference sequence). V lost 4 bases to trimming and J lost 1 base; unmatched junction nucleotides: 3. The CDR3 reads CASSRRTGNTEAFF. The CDR3 DNA sequence: TGTGCCAGCAGCCGCCGGACAGGGAACACTGAAGCTTTCTTT.

The chain couples TRBV5-4 to TRBJ1-4, with TRBD1 matching over 7 bases. Germline V lookup: CDR1 SGHNT, CDR2 YYREEE (reference sequence). This CDR3 is built from 17 residues. The V gene end was trimmed by 0 bases and the J gene end by 3 bases; junction bases not matched to a gene: 8. In DNA, the CDR3 is TGTGCCAGCAGCTTGGGCACAGGGGTTCAGGCTAATGAAAAACTGTTTTTT. Protein: CASSLGTGVQANEKLFF.

CDR3 in amino acids: CAWNRGGRAFF. CDR3 bases: TGTGCCTGGAACAGGGGTGGTAGGGCTTTCTTT. The rearrangement uses TRBV30 and TRBJ1-1, with 7 bases fitting TRBD1. The V gene's germline CDR1 is GTSNPN and CDR2 SVGIG (reference sequence). V was clipped by 4 bases and J by 11 bases; unmatched bases: 7. This CDR3 is built from 11 residues.

This clone was counted only a few times. The J gene is TRBJ2-2, the V gene TRBV7-9; maybe TRBD2 (6 bases). From germline, CDR1 is SEHNR and CDR2 FQNEAQ (reference sequence). This CDR3 comprises 19 residues. With 1 base removed from V and 2 bases from J, the gap between germline ends came to 20 bases. The chain's CDR3 is CASSLVGGSRPINTGELFF. In nucleotides, the CDR3 is TGTGCCAGCAGCTTAGTGGGGGGTTCCCGACCCATAAACACCGGGGAGCTGTTTTTT.

This chain uses TRBV18 with TRBJ1-4, with D possibly being TRBD1 (6 bases). Per the germline V gene, CDR1 is KGHSH and CDR2 is LQKENI. The V and J ends lost 3 bases and 7 bases respectively, with 9 bases between them. The CDR3 length is 13 residues. Here the CDR3 reads CASSPGAGEKLFF. The DNA for the CDR3 is TGTGCCAGCTCACCGGGGGCGGGTGAAAAACTGTTTTTT. Supplemented by reference TRBV18 and TRBJ1-4, the full variable domain reads NAGVMQNPRHLVRRRGQEARLRCSPMKGHSHVYWYRQLPEEGLKFMVYLQKENIIDESGMPKERFSAEFPKEGPSILRIQQVVRGDSAAYFCASSPGAGEKLFFGSGTQLSVL.

This clone was counted at least ten times. CDR3 protein: CASSLVQENTIYF. The CDR3 DNA follows: TGTGCCAGCAGCTTGGTTCAGGAAAACACCATATATTTT. This chain uses TRBV5-6 with TRBJ1-3; D is undetermined. The V and J ends lost 0 bases and 6 bases respectively, with 7 bases between them. Per the germline V gene, CDR1 is SGHDT and CDR2 is YYEEEE. There are 13 residues in the CDR3.

This chain links TRBV25-1 with TRBJ1-6; D gene unclear. Germline lookup yields CDR1 MGHDK and CDR2 SYGVNS. There are 14 residues in the CDR3. V was pared by 2 bases and J by 7 bases, with 9 bases between. CDR3 nucleotides: TGTGCCAGCAGTGAACTATCCTGGAATTCACCCCTCCACTTT. Its translation is CASSELSWNSPLHF. Variable domain in full (rest from reference TRBV25-1 and TRBJ1-6): EADIYQTPRYLVIGTGKKITLECSQTMGHDKMYWYQQDPGMELHLIHYSYGVNSTEKGDLSSESTVSRIRTEHFPLTLESARPSHTSQYLCASSELSWNSPLHFGNGTRLTVT.

The CDR3 coding sequence is TGTGCCAGCAGCGTAGTGTCGGGCGGGAGAGGGACCGGGGAGCTGTTTTTT. Translation gives CASSVVSGGRGTGELFF. The chain recombines TRBV9 with TRBJ2-2; TRBD2 matches 7 bases. In germline, CDR1 is SGDLS, CDR2 YYNGEE. The CDR3 covers 17 residues. J was trimmed by 5 bases and V by 0 bases; bases with no gene match: 10. Complete variable domain (other parts from reference TRBV9 and TRBJ2-2): DSGVTQTPKHLITATGQRVTLRCSPRSGDLSVYWYQQSLDQGLQFLIQYYNGEERAKGNILERFSAQQFPDLHSELNLSSLELGDSALYFCASSVVSGGRGTGELFFGEGSRLTVL.

V is TRBV2 and J is TRBJ1-5; TRBD1 might be the D (6 bases). Germline V CDR1 and CDR2: SNHLY, FYNNEI. Trimming shortened V by 1 base and J by 11 bases, and 15 bases separated the two germline ends. This CDR3 comprises 14 residues. The CDR3 sequence: CASSEDGQGSSQHF. The CDR3 DNA reads as TGTGCCAGCAGTGAAGACGGGCAGGGGTCGTCCCAGCATTTT.

This chain uses TRBV19 with TRBJ1-1; D not certain. This CDR3 has 15 residues. Trimming stripped 7 bases from V and 5 bases from J, with 20 bases between. CDR1 and CDR2 (germline): LNHDA, SQIVND (reference sequence). CDR3 amino acids: CASTPGERPDTEAFF. The CDR3 DNA reads TGTGCCAGTACCCCTGGAGAGCGGCCGGATACTGAAGCTTTCTTT.

This clone showed up just once. The chain uses TRBV19 and TRBJ2-4, with D perhaps TRBD1 (5 bases). Between the trimmed V and J ends, which lost 7 bases and 7 bases, there was a span of 11 bases. The CDR3 consists of 12 residues. CDR1 and CDR2 (germline): LNHDA, SQIVND (reference sequence). CDR3: CASKGIRNIQYF. The DNA for the CDR3 is TGTGCCAGTAAGGGGATTCGTAACATTCAGTACTTC.

The chain couples TRBV7-2 to TRBJ2-5; D is uncertain. This CDR3 spans 13 amino acids. V was clipped by 1 base and J by 2 bases, with 5 bases between them. Germline assignment: CDR1 SGHTA and CDR2 FQGNSA. The CDR3 DNA follows: TGTGCCAGCAGCTTAGAACGGCAAGAGACCCAGTACTTC. Protein sequence: CASSLERQETQYF.

This clone was counted between two and nine times. V is TRBV5-4 and J is TRBJ2-1; tentative D call: TRBD2 (5 bases). The CDR3 extends over 16 amino acids. Trimming removed 3 bases from V and 12 bases from J, with 25 bases in between. The germline V gene has CDR1 SGHNT and CDR2 YYREEE (reference sequence). CDR3 sequence: CASSSTDQESNRGQFF. As DNA, the CDR3 is TGTGCCAGCAGCTCGACGGATCAGGAGTCCAACCGGGGGCAGTTCTTC.

V is TRBV30 and J is TRBJ1-2, with 7 bases that match TRBD1. CDR3 length: 14 amino acids. In germline, CDR1 is GTSNPN, CDR2 SVGIG (reference sequence). V lost 5 bases to trimming and J lost 8 bases; unmatched junction nucleotides: 14. The DNA for the CDR3 is TGTGCCTGGGAGGACAGGTCAAGGAATAGGGGCTACACCTTC. Protein: CAWEDRSRNRGYTF. The full variable domain, completed using reference TRBV30 and TRBJ1-2, is SQTIHQWPATLVQPVGSPLSLECTVEGTSNPNLYWYRQAAGRGLQLLFYSVGIGQISSEVPQNLSASRPQDRQFILSSKKLLLSDSGFYLCAWEDRSRNRGYTFGSGTRLTVV.

The chain recombines TRBV9 with TRBJ2-2; 10 bases match TRBD1. Germline V gene data show CDR1 as SGDLS and CDR2 as YYNGEE. V lost 3 bases and J lost 5; bases outside the gene matches: 4. The CDR3 length is 15 residues. Written as DNA, the CDR3 is TGTGCCAGCAGCGCCGGACAGGGGGGTACCGGGGAGCTGTTTTTT. Its translation: CASSAGQGGTGELFF.

The rearrangement joins TRBV7-2 to TRBJ2-4; 7 nucleotides match TRBD1. V lost 4 bases to trimming and J lost 2 bases; unmatched junction nucleotides: 11. The CDR3 totals 17 residues. Germline CDR1 reads SGHTA; CDR2 reads FQGNSA. The CDR3 here is CASSSRRGIGPKNIQYF. The CDR3 nucleotides read TGTGCCAGCAGCTCCCGCAGGGGGATTGGCCCCAAAAACATTCAGTACTTC.

V is TRBV7-8 and J is TRBJ1-5; the D gene is possibly TRBD1 (6 bases). Germline V lookup: CDR1 SGHVS, CDR2 FQNEAQ. The ends were cut back, 1 base at V and 2 bases at J, with 15 bases in the middle. The CDR3 sequence is 17 residues long. This CDR3 reads CASSLVGGAVGNQPQHF. CDR3 bases: TGTGCCAGCAGCTTAGTGGGGGGGGCTGTGGGCAATCAGCCCCAGCATTTT.